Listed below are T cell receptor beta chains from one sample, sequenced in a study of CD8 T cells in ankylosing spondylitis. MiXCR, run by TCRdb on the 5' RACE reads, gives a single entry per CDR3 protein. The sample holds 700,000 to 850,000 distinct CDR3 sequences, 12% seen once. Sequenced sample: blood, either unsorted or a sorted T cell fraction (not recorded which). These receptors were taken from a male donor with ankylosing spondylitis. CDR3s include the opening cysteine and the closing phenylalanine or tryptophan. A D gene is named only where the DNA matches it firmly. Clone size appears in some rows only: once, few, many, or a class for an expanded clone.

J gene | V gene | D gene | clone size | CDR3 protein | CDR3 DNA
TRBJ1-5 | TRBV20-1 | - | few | CSARETHNQPQHF | TGCAGTGCTAGAGAGACACACAATCAGCCCCAGCATTTT
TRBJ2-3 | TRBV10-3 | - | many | CAIGGADTQYF | TGTGCCATCGGAGGTGCGGATACGCAGTATTTT
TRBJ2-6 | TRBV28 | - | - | CASSPGQGRLPGANVLTF | TGTGCCAGCAGTCCCGGGCAGGGACGTCTCCCTGGGGCCAACGTCCTGACTTTC
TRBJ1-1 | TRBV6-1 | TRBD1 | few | CASPPLRGPNTEAFF | TGTGCCAGCCCCCCATTGAGGGGGCCTAACACTGAAGCTTTCTTT
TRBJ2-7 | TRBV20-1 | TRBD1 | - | CSAKPNLKTGSHEQYF | TGCAGTGCTAAGCCGAACTTAAAGACAGGGAGTCACGAGCAGTACTTC
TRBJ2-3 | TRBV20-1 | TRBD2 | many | CSAISGRSDTQYF | TGCAGTGCTATTAGCGGGAGGTCAGATACGCAGTATTTT
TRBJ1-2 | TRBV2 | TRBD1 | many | CASRQVTGNGYTF | TGTGCCAGCCGACAAGTGACAGGGAATGGCTACACCTTC
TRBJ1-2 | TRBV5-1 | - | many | CASSLGSDNYGYTF | TGCGCCAGCAGCTTGGGGTCAGATAACTATGGCTACACCTTC
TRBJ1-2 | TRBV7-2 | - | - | CASSLLGGQGYGYTF | TGTGCCAGCAGCCTCCTGGGGGGGCAGGGCTATGGCTACACCTTC
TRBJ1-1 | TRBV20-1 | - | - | CSPRGGGNTEAFF | TGCAGCCCAAGGGGGGGAGGAAACACTGAAGCTTTCTTT
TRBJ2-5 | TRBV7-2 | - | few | CASSSPPRGAAETQYF | TGTGCCAGCAGCTCCCCTCCAAGGGGGGCGGCGGAGACCCAGTACTTC
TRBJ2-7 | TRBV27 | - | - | CASGYRVDAYEQYF | TGTGCCAGCGGCTACAGGGTGGATGCCTACGAGCAGTACTTC
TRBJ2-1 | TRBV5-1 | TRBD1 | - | CASRRTGVNEQFF | TGCGCCAGCCGGAGGACAGGGGTCAATGAGCAGTTCTTC
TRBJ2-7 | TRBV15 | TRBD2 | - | CATSRDPPGGQYF | TGTGCCACCAGCAGAGATCCCCCGGGGGGGCAGTACTTC
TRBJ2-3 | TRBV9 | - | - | CASEGGLSTDTQYF | TGTGCCAGCGAGGGGGGCCTTAGCACAGATACGCAGTATTTT
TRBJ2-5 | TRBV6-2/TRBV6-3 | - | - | CASSYLGRQETQYF | TGTGCCAGCAGTTACTTAGGCAGACAAGAGACCCAGTACTTC
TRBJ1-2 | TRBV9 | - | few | CASREGDTEYYGYTF | TGTGCCAGCAGAGAAGGGGACACCGAATACTATGGCTACACCTTC
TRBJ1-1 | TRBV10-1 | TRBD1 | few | CASTRQGLCTEAFF | TGCGCCAGCACGAGACAGGGGTTATGTACTGAAGCTTTCTTT
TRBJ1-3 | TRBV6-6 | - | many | CASRDTGNTIYF | TGTGCCAGCAGGGACACAGGAAACACCATATATTTT
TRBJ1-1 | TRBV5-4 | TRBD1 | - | CASSPANGQVEAFF | TGTGCCAGCAGCCCCGCTAACGGACAGGTTGAAGCTTTCTTT
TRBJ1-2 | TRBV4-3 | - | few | CASSQDYLRDSRGYTF | TGCGCCAGCAGCCAAGATTATCTCCGGGACTCTCGTGGCTACACCTTC
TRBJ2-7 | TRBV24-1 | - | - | CATSDLGQGNPYSYEQYF | TGTGCCACCAGTGACTTGGGGCAGGGGAATCCTTACTCCTACGAGCAGTACTTC
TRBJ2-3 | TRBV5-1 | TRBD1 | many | CASSPTGGTDTQYF | TGTGCCAGCAGCCCGACAGGGGGCACAGATACGCAGTATTTT
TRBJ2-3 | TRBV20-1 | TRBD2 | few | CSADSGATDTQYF | TGCAGTGCAGATAGCGGGGCAACAGATACGCAGTATTTT
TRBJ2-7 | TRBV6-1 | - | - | CASRPGQQAYEQYF | TGTGCCAGCAGGCCCGGACAGCAAGCCTACGAGCAGTACTTC
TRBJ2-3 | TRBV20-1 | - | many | CSETGTGTDTQYF | TGCAGTGAGACAGGAACTGGCACAGATACGCAGTATTTT
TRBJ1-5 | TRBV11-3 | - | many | CASSLSIQGNQPQHF | TGTGCCAGCAGCTTGAGTATACAGGGCAATCAGCCCCAGCATTTT